The 28 T cell receptor beta chains below were found in one sample sequenced in a study of graft-versus-host responses after intestinal transplantation. Only in-frame clones appear in the TCRdb table, and some are missing; sequencing was by immunoSEQ multiplex PCR. Found here are more than 65,000 clones, less than 90% of them singletons; the top ten hold approximately 0.34%. No antigen has been assigned to these receptors. Sequencing was performed on unstimulated CD4+ T cells sorted from spleen or lymph node cells, taken before intestinal transplant. The receptors come from a human donor who received an intestinal transplant.

V is TRBV28 and J is TRBJ1-1; 9 bases are shared with TRBD1. The CDR3 is 16 amino acids. Germline CDR1 reads MDHEN; CDR2 reads SYDVKM. V lost 10 bases, J lost 0 bases, and 12 bases stayed unmatched. CDR3 coding DNA: TGTGCCACCGACAGGGGGGAAAAAAAGATGAACACTGAAGCTTTCTTT. This codes for CATDRGEKKMNTEAFF.

This chain joins TRBV5-4 and TRBJ2-1, with TRBD2 matching over 10 bases. Germline CDR1 and CDR2: SGHNT and YYREEE (reference sequence). The CDR3 extends over 19 amino acids. Unmatched junction bases numbered 20, after V lost 4 bases and J lost 7 bases. CDR3 sequence reads: CASSLGPSNLAGAVNEQFF. The CDR3 coding sequence is TGTGCCAGCAGCCTGGGCCCGTCAAATCTAGCGGGAGCCGTAAATGAGCAGTTCTTC.

The V and J genes are TRBV19 and TRBJ2-7; 9 nucleotides align to TRBD1. CDR1 is LNHDA, CDR2 SQIVND, per germline (reference sequence). The junction had 7 bases not matched to a gene; V was cut back by 8 bases and J by 5 bases. The CDR3 spans 13 residues. As DNA, the CDR3 is TGTGCCAGTCGTCGGGACAGGGACCACGAGCAGTACTTC. The encoded protein is CASRRDRDHEQYF. Full variable domain (rest looked up from reference TRBV19 and TRBJ2-7): DGGITQSPKYLFRKEGQNVTLSCEQNLNHDAMYWYRQDPGQGLRLIYYSQIVNDFQKGDIAEGYSVSREKKESFPLTVTSAQKNPTAFYLCASRRDRDHEQYFGPGTRLTVT.

The rearrangement uses TRBV7-9 and TRBJ2-7, with D possibly matching TRBD2 (7 bases). Germline CDR1 is SEHNR and CDR2 is FQNEAQ (reference sequence). Trimming cost V 0 bases and J 7 bases, with 10 bases left between them. This CDR3 is 13 amino acids long. The CDR3 sequence is CASSLAGGPEQYF. The CDR3 nucleotides are TGTGCCAGCAGCTTAGCGGGGGGGCCTGAGCAGTACTTC.

The gene calls are TRBV5-1 and TRBJ2-1; 13 bases are shared with TRBD2. The CDR3 contains 17 residues. The ends lost 0 bases at V and 4 bases at J; junction bases unmatched: 4. Looked up from germline, CDR1 is SGHRS and CDR2 is YFSETQ. In nucleotides, the CDR3 is TGCGCCAGCAGCTTGGGACGGACTAGCGGGAGATACAATGAGCAGTTCTTC. Protein product: CASSLGRTSGRYNEQFF.

This rearrangement joins TRBV19 to TRBJ1-4, with D hard to call. Germline-derived CDR1 and CDR2 are LNHDA and SQIVND (reference sequence). With 1 base removed from V and 10 bases from J, the gap between germline ends came to 22 bases. The CDR3 consists of 17 residues. CDR3 residues: CASSIVHQEGWSGKLFF. The CDR3 DNA reads TGTGCCAGTAGTATAGTTCACCAGGAGGGTTGGTCTGGAAAACTGTTTTTT. Full variable domain (rest looked up from reference TRBV19 and TRBJ1-4): DGGITQSPKYLFRKEGQNVTLSCEQNLNHDAMYWYRQDPGQGLRLIYYSQIVNDFQKGDIAEGYSVSREKKESFPLTVTSAQKNPTAFYLCASSIVHQEGWSGKLFFGSGTQLSVL.

The chain is built from TRBV4-2 and TRBJ2-3, with 9 nucleotides matching TRBD1. The junction had 11 bases not matched to a gene; V was cut back by 4 bases and J by 6 bases. This CDR3 region has 16 residues. Germline V CDR1 and CDR2: LGHNA, YNFKEQ. CDR3 nucleotide sequence: TGTGCCAGCAGCCTAGGGGGGGACAGGGCACTGGATACGCAGTATTTT. It specifies CASSLGGDRALDTQYF.

V is TRBV5-1 and J is TRBJ2-3; TRBD2 matches 9 bases. The CDR3 runs to 15 residues. The trim removed 4 bases at V and 1 base at J, leaving 4 bases unmatched. Germline V gives CDR1 SGHRS, CDR2 YFSETQ. The CDR3 region is CASSAVAGGTDTQYF. CDR3 sequence (DNA): TGCGCCAGCAGCGCGGTAGCGGGGGGCACAGATACGCAGTATTTT.

The rearrangement joins TRBV28 to TRBJ2-7, with TRBD1 identical over 9 bases. The CDR3 loop spans 15 amino acids. Germline CDR1 MDHEN, CDR2 SYDVKM. Germline trimming cut 7 bases from V and 2 bases from J; bases unmatched to any gene: 9. CDR3 protein: CASTTGTGSPYEQYF. CDR3 coding DNA: TGTGCCAGCACCACCGGGACAGGGAGTCCCTACGAGCAGTACTTC.

The V and J genes are TRBV29-1 and TRBJ2-5; 15 bases match TRBD2. There are 16 residues in the CDR3. V was clipped by 1 base and J by 5 bases; unmatched bases: 5. Germline V gene data show CDR1 as SQVTM and CDR2 as ANQGSEA. CDR3 bases: TGCAGCGTTGAAGTGGGACTAGCGGGAGGTGCGGAGACCCAGTACTTC. It yields the protein CSVEVGLAGGAETQYF.

The V call is TRBV7-9, the J call TRBJ1-6; weak D call: TRBD1 (6 bases). This CDR3 contains 14 residues. From germline, CDR1 is SEHNR and CDR2 FQNEAQ (reference sequence). With 4 bases removed from V and 5 bases from J, the gap between germline ends came to 9 bases. DNA for the CDR3: TGTGCCAGCAGCTCAAGGACAGATAATTCACCCCTCCACTTT. It specifies CASSSRTDNSPLHF. Using reference TRBV7-9 and TRBJ1-6 for the parts outside the CDR3, the full variable domain is DTGVSQNPRHKITKRGQNVTFRCDPISEHNRLYWYRQTLGQGPEFLTYFQNEAQLEKSRLLSDRFSAERPKGSFSTLEIQRTEQGDSAMYLCASSSRTDNSPLHFGNGTRLTVT.

This rearrangement joins TRBV7-2 to TRBJ1-2; D remains unclear. Germline V gene lookup returns CDR1 SGHTA and CDR2 FQGNSA. The CDR3 length is 14 residues. V was pared by 0 bases and J by 1 base, with 6 bases between. The CDR3 DNA reads TGTGCCAGCAGCTTAGCGAGGGTTAACTATGGCTACACCTTC. This encodes CASSLARVNYGYTF.

The chain combines TRBV30 with TRBJ1-6; 7 positions agree with TRBD1. This CDR3 region has 16 residues. Germline V CDR1 and CDR2: GTSNPN, SVGIG (reference sequence). V was clipped by 0 bases and J by 0 bases; unmatched bases: 2. CDR3 amino acids: CAWSVGQSSYNSPLHF. The CDR3 DNA is TGTGCCTGGAGTGTGGGACAGAGCTCCTATAATTCACCCCTCCACTTT.

Written as DNA, the CDR3 is TGTGCCAGCAGCACACGGGACTCACCTCACGACTGCTCCTACAATGAGCAGTTCTTC. It specifies CASSTRDSPHDCSYNEQFF. This chain uses TRBV21-1 with TRBJ2-1; TRBD2 was called by the table and not checked on the DNA. TRBV21-1 is marked as a pseudogene. The CDR3 runs 19 residues.

The chain has TRBV5-1 and TRBJ2-7, with D hard to call. From germline, CDR1 is SGHRS and CDR2 YFSETQ. This CDR3 spans 13 amino acids. The V gene lost 4 bases and the J gene lost 2 bases, with 10 bases spanning the gap. This CDR3 is CASSGTGTYEQYF. In DNA form, the CDR3 reads TGCGCCAGCAGCGGTACTGGTACCTACGAGCAGTACTTC.

J is TRBJ1-4 and V is TRBV6-5; D not certain. The V end lost 8 bases, the J end lost 5 bases, and 9 bases lay between the germline ends. CDR1 is MNHEY, CDR2 SVGAGI, per germline. The CDR3 loop spans 12 amino acids. CDR3 residues: CASGQVNEKLFF. CDR3 DNA: TGTGCCAGCGGGCAGGTGAATGAAAAACTGTTTTTT.

The sample holds one count of this clone. The rearrangement uses TRBV7-9 and TRBJ1-1; D gene unclear. The CDR3 spans 16 residues. Germline loops: CDR1 SEHNR, CDR2 FQNEAQ (reference sequence). Between the trimmed V and J ends, which lost 5 bases and 9 bases, there was a span of 25 bases. CDR3 sequence: CASSDDRGTGNTKAFF. The CDR3, as DNA: TGTGCCAGCAGCGATGACCGCGGCACGGGGAATACCAAAGCTTTCTTT.

CDR3 amino acids: CASSSRRSNEKLFF. DNA for the CDR3: TGTGCCAGCAGCTCACGAAGGAGCAATGAAAAACTGTTTTTT. The genes are TRBV5-4 and TRBJ1-4, with D unresolved. CDR1 SGHNT and CDR2 YYREEE come from the germline V gene (reference sequence). The CDR3 has 14 amino acids. V shed 3 bases and J shed 5 bases, with 11 bases lying between them.

The chain is built from TRBV6-5 and TRBJ2-7, with a weak D call TRBD1 (6 bases). The V end lost 4 bases, the J end lost 2 bases, and 12 bases lay between the germline ends. This CDR3 comprises 14 residues. Germline values: CDR1 MNHEY, CDR2 SVGAGI. The CDR3 DNA reads TGTGCCAGCAGTTTCGTGGACAGCACCTACGAGCAGTACTTC. Amino acid sequence: CASSFVDSTYEQYF.

The chain links TRBV5-1 to TRBJ2-2, with TRBD2 identical over 7 bases. V lost 3 bases, J lost 4 bases, and 6 bases stayed unmatched. The CDR3 has 15 residues. The V gene's germline CDR1 is SGHRS and CDR2 YFSETQ. This chain's CDR3 is CASSWTGGSTGELFF. The CDR3 DNA reads as TGCGCCAGCAGCTGGACGGGGGGATCCACCGGGGAGCTGTTTTTT.

This chain uses TRBV28 with TRBJ2-5; D not resolved. Germline V gives CDR1 MDHEN, CDR2 SYDVKM. The CDR3 length is 13 residues. The V end lost 3 bases, the J end lost 0 bases, and 5 bases lay between the germline ends. CDR3 nucleotides: TGTGCCAGCAGTTTCGTCTACCAAGAGACCCAGTACTTC. It yields the protein CASSFVYQETQYF.

The genes are TRBV12-2 and TRBJ2-7; TRBD1 is the table's D call and was not checked against the DNA. TRBV12-2 is an annotated pseudogene. There are 15 residues in the CDR3. CDR3 sequence: CASRLAGHDSYEQYF. CDR3 nucleotides: TGTGCAAGTCGCTTAGCGGGACATGACTCCTACGAGCAGTACTTC.

This clone was counted once. The chain has TRBV2 and TRBJ2-5, with 7 bases that match TRBD1. Germline V gives CDR1 SNHLY, CDR2 FYNNEI. The CDR3 sequence is 14 residues long. J lost 1 base, V lost 6 bases, and 5 bases had no gene match. The CDR3 bases are TGTGCCAGCAGCATAACAGGGGTCCAAGAGACCCAGTACTTC. This translates into CASSITGVQETQYF. The full variable domain, its missing parts supplied by reference TRBV2 and TRBJ2-5, is EPEVTQTPSHQVTQMGQEVILRCVPISNHLYFYWYRQILGQKVEFLVSFYNNEISEKSEIFDDQFSVERPDGSNFTLKIRSTKLEDSAMYFCASSITGVQETQYFGPGTRLLVL.

V and J are TRBV29-1 and TRBJ1-1; D is possibly TRBD1 (5 bases). Trimming shortened V by 4 bases and J by 5 bases, and 14 bases separated the two germline ends. CDR3 length equals 13 residues. CDR1 is SQVTM and CDR2 is ANQGSEA in the germline V gene. In nucleotides, the CDR3 is TGCAGCGTTGTGGGGCAGGGCGGAACTGAAGCTTTCTTT. This gives the protein CSVVGQGGTEAFF.

The gene calls are TRBV4-1 and TRBJ2-4, with TRBD2 identical over 9 bases. Looked up from germline, CDR1 is MGHRA and CDR2 is YSYEKL. This CDR3 is built from 20 residues. Trimming took 0 bases from V and 7 from J; bases not matched to a gene: 19. The CDR3 DNA is TGCGCCAGCAGCCAAGAAGGGAGTAGCGGGAGAGTCGGCTTTCGGAACATTCAGTACTTC. Translation gives CASSQEGSSGRVGFRNIQYF.

The chain couples TRBV19 to TRBJ2-2; D not resolved. CDR3 length: 15 residues. The V end lost 1 base, the J end lost 5 bases, and 11 bases lay between the germline ends. CDR1 is LNHDA and CDR2 is SQIVND in the germline V gene (reference sequence). The CDR3, as DNA: TGTGCCAGTAGTATAGGCCAGGTCCGAACCGGGGAGCTGTTTTTT. Encoded protein: CASSIGQVRTGELFF.

The V call is TRBV5-4, the J call TRBJ1-3; 8 bases match TRBD1. Germline V gene lookup returns CDR1 SGHNT and CDR2 YYREEE (reference sequence). This CDR3 spans 15 amino acids. Trimming took 2 bases from V and 4 from J; bases not matched to a gene: 5. CDR3 DNA: TGTGCCAGCAGCTTCCCGCAGGGGGCGGGAAACACCATATATTTT. Residues: CASSFPQGAGNTIYF.

Here the CDR3 DNA reads TGTGCCATCAGCGGGGGGGCCACAGATACGCAGTATTTT. This encodes CAISGGATDTQYF. The chain combines TRBV10-3 with TRBJ2-3; 8 bases map to TRBD2. Germline V lookup: CDR1 ENHRY, CDR2 SYGVKD. The CDR3 totals 13 residues. With V trimmed by 6 bases and J by 2 bases, 1 base remained unmatched.